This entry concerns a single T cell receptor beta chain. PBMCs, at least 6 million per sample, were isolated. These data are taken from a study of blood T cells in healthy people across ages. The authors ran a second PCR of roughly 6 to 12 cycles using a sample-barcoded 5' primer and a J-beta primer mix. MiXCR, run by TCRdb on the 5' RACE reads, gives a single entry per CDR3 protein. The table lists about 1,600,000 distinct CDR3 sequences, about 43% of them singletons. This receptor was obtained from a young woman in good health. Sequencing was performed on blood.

As DNA, the CDR3 is TGTGCCAGCAGCTCGACACAGGCCTCCCTACAGGATGAGCAGTACTTC. Protein sequence: CASSSTQASLQDEQYF. This chain connects TRBV5-5 to TRBJ2-7; D is perhaps TRBD1 (5 bases). Between the trimmed V and J ends, which lost 3 bases and 7 bases, there was a span of 23 bases. Germline loops: CDR1 SGHKS, CDR2 YYEKEE (reference sequence). The CDR3 has 16 amino acids.